Sequencing of this TCR beta chain was carried out in a study of blood T cell repertoires in COVID-19. Turning to the study itself: Some COVID-19 samples were acute and others convalescent; all came from the United States, Italy and Spain.

The protocol was immunoSEQ multiplex PCR, while the TCRdb copy is restricted to in-frame clones and leaves out a portion. Counted here are 120,000 or so clones, 85% occurring once; the ten biggest clones make up roughly 3.9%. Germline lookup yields CDR1 LGHNA and CDR2 YSLEER. V dropped 0 bases and J dropped 1; count of bases not matched to a gene: 3. This CDR3 has 16 residues. The chain carries TRBV4-3 and TRBJ2-1, with TRBD2 matching 7 bases. The sequenced sample was peripheral blood. The clonotype originates from a man in his fifties or sixties with acute or convalescent COVID-19. CDR3 coding DNA: TGCGCCAGCAGCCAAGAGGGAGGGGAATCCTACAATGAGCAGTTCTTC. The encoded protein is CASSQEGGESYNEQFF.